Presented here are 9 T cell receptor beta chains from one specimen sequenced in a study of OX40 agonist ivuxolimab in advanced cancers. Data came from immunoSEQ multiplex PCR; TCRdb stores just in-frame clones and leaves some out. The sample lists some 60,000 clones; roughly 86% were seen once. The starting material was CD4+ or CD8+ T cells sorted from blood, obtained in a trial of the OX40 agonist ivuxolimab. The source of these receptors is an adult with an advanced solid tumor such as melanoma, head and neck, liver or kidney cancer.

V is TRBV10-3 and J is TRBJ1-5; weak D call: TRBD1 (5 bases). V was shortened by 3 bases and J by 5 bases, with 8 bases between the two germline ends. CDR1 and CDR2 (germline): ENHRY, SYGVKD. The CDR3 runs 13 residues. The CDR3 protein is CAISDAGDQPQHF. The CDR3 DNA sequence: TGTGCCATCAGTGATGCGGGGGATCAGCCCCAGCATTTT.

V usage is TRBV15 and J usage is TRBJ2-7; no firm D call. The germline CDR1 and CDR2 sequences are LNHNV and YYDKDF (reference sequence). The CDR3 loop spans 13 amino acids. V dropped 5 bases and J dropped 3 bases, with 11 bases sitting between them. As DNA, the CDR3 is TGTGCCACCAGCCCCCGATCCGGCTACGAGCAGTACTTC. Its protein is CATSPRSGYEQYF.

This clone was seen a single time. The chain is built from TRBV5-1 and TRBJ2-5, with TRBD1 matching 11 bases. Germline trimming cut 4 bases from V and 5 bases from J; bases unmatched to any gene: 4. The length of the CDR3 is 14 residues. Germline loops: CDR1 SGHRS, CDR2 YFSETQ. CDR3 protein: CASSAGQGAETQYF. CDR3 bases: TGCGCCAGCAGCGCCGGACAGGGGGCGGAGACCCAGTACTTC.

The CDR3 protein is CASSLAGTDTNYGYTF. The CDR3 DNA follows: TGTGCCAGCAGCTTAGCCGGGACAGATACTAACTATGGCTACACCTTC. The genes are TRBV7-9 and TRBJ1-2; TRBD1 agrees at 7 bases. J gave up 0 bases and V 0 bases, and 4 bases lay outside the gene matches. CDR1 SEHNR and CDR2 FQNEAQ come from the germline V gene (reference sequence). The CDR3 has 16 amino acids. Together with reference TRBV7-9 and TRBJ1-2, the CDR3 gives the full variable domain: DTGVSQNPRHKITKRGQNVTFRCDPISEHNRLYWYRQTLGQGPEFLTYFQNEAQLEKSRLLSDRFSAERPKGSFSTLEIQRTEQGDSAMYLCASSLAGTDTNYGYTFGSGTRLTVV.

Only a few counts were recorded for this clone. The CDR3: CASSLGGQPFYGYTF. DNA of the CDR3: TGCGCCAGCAGCCTCGGGGGACAGCCCTTCTATGGCTACACCTTC. The genes are TRBV5-1 and TRBJ1-2; TRBD1 matches at 7 bases. Germline trimming cut 4 bases from V and 4 bases from J; bases unmatched to any gene: 10. CDR3 length: 15 residues. CDR1 and CDR2 (germline): SGHRS, YFSETQ.

CDR3 nucleotide sequence: TGCGCCAGCACGGCGGGGGGCATGATATCGTACCAAGAGACCCAGTACTTC. Protein: CASTAGGMISYQETQYF. The chain is built from TRBV5-1 and TRBJ2-5; 8 bases agree with TRBD2. V dropped 6 bases and J dropped 0; count of bases not matched to a gene: 13. From germline, CDR1 is SGHRS and CDR2 YFSETQ. The CDR3 length is 17 residues.

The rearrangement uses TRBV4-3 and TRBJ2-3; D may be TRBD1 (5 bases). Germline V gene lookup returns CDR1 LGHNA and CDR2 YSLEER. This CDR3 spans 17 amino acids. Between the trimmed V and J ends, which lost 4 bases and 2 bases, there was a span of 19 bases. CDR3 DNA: TGCGCCAGCAGCCGTGGTGTGATTGGGGCCTTCACAGATACGCAGTATTTT. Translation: CASSRGVIGAFTDTQYF.

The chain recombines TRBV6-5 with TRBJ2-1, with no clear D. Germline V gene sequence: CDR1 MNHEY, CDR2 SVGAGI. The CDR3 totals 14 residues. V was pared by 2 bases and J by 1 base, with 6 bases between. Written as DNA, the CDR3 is TGTGCCAGCAGTTACCTGGTTTCCTACAATGAGCAGTTCTTC. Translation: CASSYLVSYNEQFF.

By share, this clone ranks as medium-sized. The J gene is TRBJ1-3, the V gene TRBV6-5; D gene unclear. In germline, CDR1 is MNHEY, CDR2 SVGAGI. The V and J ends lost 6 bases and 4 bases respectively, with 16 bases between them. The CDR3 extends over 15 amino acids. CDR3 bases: TGTGCCAGCAGAATGGCTGGACGGTTCGGAAACACCATATATTTT. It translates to CASRMAGRFGNTIYF.